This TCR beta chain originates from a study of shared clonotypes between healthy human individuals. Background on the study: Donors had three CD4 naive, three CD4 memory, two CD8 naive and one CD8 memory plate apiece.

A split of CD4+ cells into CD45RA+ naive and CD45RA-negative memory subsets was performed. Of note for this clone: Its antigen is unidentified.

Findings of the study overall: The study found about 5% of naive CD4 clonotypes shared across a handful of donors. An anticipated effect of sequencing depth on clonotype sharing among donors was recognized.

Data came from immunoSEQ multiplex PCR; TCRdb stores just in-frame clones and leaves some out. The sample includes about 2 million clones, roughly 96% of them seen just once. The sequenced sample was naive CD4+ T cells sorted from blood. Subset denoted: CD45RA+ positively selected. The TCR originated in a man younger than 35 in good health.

The CDR3 protein is CASSLGTVQEETQYF. The CDR3 bases are TGTGCCAGCAGCCTCGGGACGGTTCAAGAAGAGACCCAGTACTTC. The gene calls are TRBV7-9 and TRBJ2-5; perhaps D is TRBD1 or TRBD2 (5 bases each). V lost 5 bases and J 3 bases, leaving 16 bases between the germline ends. The CDR3 loop spans 15 amino acids. Germline V gene data show CDR1 as SEHNR and CDR2 as FQNEAQ (reference sequence). The variable domain in full, completed from reference TRBV7-9 and TRBJ2-5, reads DTGVSQNPRHKITKRGQNVTFRCDPISEHNRLYWYRQTLGQGPEFLTYFQNEAQLEKSRLLSDRFSAERPKGSFSTLEIQRTEQGDSAMYLCASSLGTVQEETQYFGPGTRLLVL.